This T cell receptor beta chain was sequenced for a study of blood T cells in healthy people across ages. Study-level points and caveats: Nothing was known about donor CMV status, and this possibly confounded expanded clonotype changes.

With a J-beta primer mix and a sample-barcoded 5' primer, a second PCR ran about 7 to 11 cycles. One entry per CDR3 protein, called by TCRdb with MiXCR from the 5' RACE reads. The sample has around 1.5 million distinct CDR3 sequences, approximately 59% seen once; the top ten hold 6.7%. A note on this clonotype: Its specificity is not known.

Germline loops: CDR1 SGHAT, CDR2 FQNNGV. V shed 5 bases and J shed 5 bases, with 15 bases lying between them. This CDR3 is built from 14 residues. PBMCs numbering at least 6.5 million were isolated per sample. V gene TRBV11-2 combines with J gene TRBJ2-5; maybe TRBD1 (5 bases). The clonotype was recovered from a man aged 18 to 35 in good health. The sample was blood. CDR3 residues: CASSRTQPKETQYF. In nucleotides, the CDR3 is TGTGCCAGCAGCCGGACACAGCCCAAGGAGACCCAGTACTTC.